Following are 27 T cell receptor beta chains from one sample sequenced in a study of vaccination and CD4 T cells after COVID-19. The antigens for these receptors are not known. Treatment here: approximately 9-day PBMC culture with coronavirus spike peptide pools or control peptides (ViraFEST assay). Scientists ran DNA taken from cultured CD4+ T cells through the Oncomine TCR Beta short-read assay for sequencing. TCRdb passed the PCR reads through MiXCR, listing each CDR3 protein once. The table lists 9,500 to 15,000 distinct CDR3 sequences, roughly half of them singletons. The sequenced material came from CD4+ T cells from blood, cultured in vitro. These receptors came from a human donor who had recovered from COVID-19.

This rearrangement joins TRBV19 to TRBJ1-3; no clear D gene. CDR3 length: 19 amino acids. The V and J ends lost 4 bases and 0 bases respectively, with 22 bases between them. The germline CDR1 and CDR2 sequences are LNHDA and SQIVND (reference sequence). CDR3 in amino acids: CASSSSRSLGWRSGNTIYF. In DNA, the CDR3 is TGTGCCAGTAGTAGTAGCCGATCCCTCGGGTGGCGCTCTGGAAACACCATATATTTT.

V gene TRBV6-1 combines with J gene TRBJ2-7, with 7 nucleotides matching TRBD1. After removal of 10 bases from V and 2 bases from J, the junction contained 5 bases not matched to a gene. There are 12 residues in the CDR3. CDR1 and CDR2 from the germline V gene are MNHNS and SASEGT. The CDR3 nucleotides are TGTGCCACCTGGACAGGCCCCTACGAGCAGTACTTC. It specifies CATWTGPYEQYF.

In DNA form, the CDR3 reads TGTGCCAGTAGTATAGATGCACTTTCGGGGGGTGTGTATTCACCCCTCCACTTT. Translating gives CASSIDALSGGVYSPLHF. The V and J genes are TRBV19 and TRBJ1-6; TRBD1 is a possible D gene (5 bases). The CDR3 consists of 18 residues. Germline assignment: CDR1 LNHDA and CDR2 SQIVND (reference sequence). V gave up 0 bases and J gave up 8 bases, with 20 bases separating them.

V gene TRBV15 combines with J gene TRBJ2-2, with D unresolved. Germline CDR1 is LNHNV and CDR2 is YYDKDF (reference sequence). The CDR3 runs 11 residues. The germline V and J ends were trimmed by 3 bases and 7 bases, with 3 bases remaining between them. The CDR3 is CATSRHGELFF. The DNA of the CDR3 is TGTGCCACCAGCAGGCACGGGGAGCTGTTTTTT.

In this sample, this clonotype turned up a few times. This chain uses TRBV11-3 with TRBJ1-1; D gene unclear. CDR3 size: 15 residues. Germline V CDR1 and CDR2: SGHNT, YENEEA. Trimming left V 3 bases short and J 0 bases short, with 11 bases between. CDR3 nucleotide sequence: TGTGCCAGCAGCTTGGCTGGCAGATTGAACACTGAAGCTTTCTTT. Encoded protein: CASSLAGRLNTEAFF.

The gene calls are TRBV11-3 and TRBJ2-1, with D maybe TRBD1 (5 bases). Trimming removed 1 base from V and 8 bases from J, with 15 bases in between. CDR3 length equals 15 residues. Germline V gives CDR1 SGHNT, CDR2 YENEEA. The CDR3: CASSLGAGPGYEQFF. The CDR3 DNA follows: TGTGCCAGCAGCTTAGGGGCAGGGCCGGGCTATGAGCAGTTCTTC.

This clonotype was counted between two and nine times. The rearrangement joins TRBV6-1 to TRBJ1-1; no clear D gene. CDR1 is MNHNS, CDR2 SASEGT, per germline. V was clipped by 4 bases and J by 8 bases, with 14 bases between them. The length of the CDR3 is 13 residues. The CDR3 nucleotides are TGTGCCAGCAGTGGGGTCGCTTCCCGAGAAGCTTTCTTT. As protein: CASSGVASREAFF.

The CDR3 DNA reads as TGTGCCAGTAGTATATCCCAGGGCGGTGGCAATCAGCCCCAGCATTTT. It specifies CASSISQGGGNQPQHF. The chain combines TRBV19 with TRBJ1-5; D might be TRBD1 (5 bases). Germline V gene data show CDR1 as LNHDA and CDR2 as SQIVND (reference sequence). The CDR3 is 16 amino acids. V was shortened by 2 bases and J by 2 bases, with 13 bases between the two germline ends.

The chain combines TRBV19 with TRBJ1-1, with TRBD1 matching over 8 bases. The trim removed 5 bases at V and 1 base at J, leaving 12 bases unmatched. The CDR3 covers 17 residues. CDR1 LNHDA and CDR2 SQIVND come from the germline V gene (reference sequence). The CDR3: CASSRQGATLSNTEAFF. For the CDR3, the DNA is TGTGCCAGTAGTCGCCAGGGGGCTACCTTGTCGAACACTGAAGCTTTCTTT.

The chain has TRBV6-1 and TRBJ2-7; TRBD1 matches at 7 bases. The germline gives CDR1 MNHNS, CDR2 SASEGT. V was clipped by 2 bases and J by 2 bases; unmatched bases: 0. This CDR3 has 13 residues. The CDR3 loop reads CASSETGAYEQYF. CDR3 bases: TGTGCCAGCAGTGAAACAGGGGCCTACGAGCAGTACTTC.

The chain has TRBV5-6 and TRBJ2-3; 12 nucleotides match TRBD2. The germline CDR1 and CDR2 sequences are SGHDT and YYEEEE. Trimming removed 7 bases from V and 4 bases from J; junction bases left unmatched: 10. The CDR3 has 16 residues. As DNA, the CDR3 is TGTGCCAGCCGCAGGACTAGCGGGGCTTCGGCAGATACGCAGTATTTT. This translates into CASRRTSGASADTQYF.

The chain couples TRBV2 to TRBJ1-1; D gene uncertain. The CDR3 length is 12 residues. Germline CDR1 is SNHLY and CDR2 is FYNNEI. Trimming removed 5 bases from V and 4 bases from J, with 8 bases in between. In DNA, the CDR3 is TGTGCCAGCAGTCCTAGTGGCACTGAAGCTTTCTTT. Amino acid sequence: CASSPSGTEAFF.

The rearrangement uses TRBV7-2 and TRBJ2-3; D unclear. The CDR3 sequence is 13 residues long. The ends were cut back, 5 bases at V and 2 bases at J, with 8 bases in the middle. The germline gives CDR1 SGHTA, CDR2 FQGNSA. CDR3 in DNA: TGTGCCAGCAGCCTCGACTTCACAGATACGCAGTATTTT. This gives the protein CASSLDFTDTQYF.

The rearrangement joins TRBV14 to TRBJ1-1; possibly TRBD1 for D (6 bases). Trimming pared 4 bases from V and 2 bases from J, leaving 20 bases between. Germline lookup yields CDR1 SGHDN and CDR2 FVKESK. This CDR3 is 17 amino acids long. In nucleotides, the CDR3 is TGTGCCAGCAGCCGGACTTACAGGGTAGTGGTTAACACTGAAGCTTTCTTT. This translates into CASSRTYRVVVNTEAFF.

The V and J genes are TRBV6-1 and TRBJ1-2, with D unclear. Germline V gene data show CDR1 as MNHNS and CDR2 as SASEGT. This CDR3 is built from 11 residues. V was cut by 6 bases and J by 4 bases, with 6 bases left in between. The CDR3 bases are TGTGCCAGCAGGCAGATCTATGGCTACACCTTC. Translating it yields CASRQIYGYTF.

This sequence joins TRBV6-1 and TRBJ1-6, with D maybe TRBD1 (5 bases). Germline CDR1 is MNHNS and CDR2 is SASEGT. Trimming pared 6 bases from V and 0 bases from J, leaving 15 bases between. CDR3 length equals 17 residues. The CDR3 is CASRAWWGSSYNSPLHF. Here the CDR3 DNA reads TGTGCCAGCAGGGCCTGGTGGGGCAGCTCCTATAATTCACCCCTCCACTTT.

The chain carries TRBV5-1 and TRBJ2-2, with a weak D call TRBD1 (5 bases). Between the trimmed V and J ends, which lost 4 bases and 5 bases, there was a span of 15 bases. The CDR3 totals 15 residues. Germline CDR1 and CDR2: SGHRS and YFSETQ. CDR3 protein: CASSPSGPPTGELFF. The CDR3 bases are TGCGCCAGCAGCCCCTCAGGGCCCCCGACCGGGGAGCTGTTTTTT.

In its sample, this clonotype was seen a few times. The chain has TRBV12-3 or TRBV12-4 and TRBJ1-2; the D is unclear. The CDR3 has 13 residues. Trimming shortened V by 5 bases and J by 5 bases, and 12 bases separated the two germline ends. CDR3 residues: CASSPRDRYGYTF. As DNA, the CDR3 is TGTGCCAGCAGTCCGCGCGACCGGTATGGCTACACCTTC.

The chain recombines TRBV6-2 or TRBV6-3 with TRBJ2-1, with a tentative D call TRBD2 (6 bases). This CDR3 spans 16 amino acids. V was clipped by 4 bases and J by 0 bases, with 13 bases between them. The germline V gene encodes CDR1 MNHEY and CDR2 SVGEGT. In DNA form, the CDR3 reads TGTGCCAGCAGTTCACCACTAGCAAGCTCCTACAATGAGCAGTTCTTC. This codes for CASSSPLASSYNEQFF.

This chain's CDR3 is CASNRDRGTFQETQYF. CDR3 nucleotide sequence: TGTGCCAGCAACAGGGACAGGGGGACTTTCCAAGAGACCCAGTACTTC. The genes are TRBV2 and TRBJ2-5, with 11 nucleotides matching TRBD1. V trimming: 7 bases; J trimming: 1 base; junction bases outside the gene matches: 8. This CDR3 contains 16 residues. The germline CDR1 and CDR2 sequences are SNHLY and FYNNEI.

The V gene is TRBV7-9, the J gene TRBJ1-2; 7 bases match TRBD1. Germline V lookup: CDR1 SEHNR, CDR2 FQNEAQ (reference sequence). J was trimmed by 2 bases and V by 3 bases; bases with no gene match: 9. This CDR3 is 16 amino acids long. CDR3 sequence reads: CASSLNIGQVNYGYTF. In nucleotides, the CDR3 is TGTGCCAGCAGCTTGAATATCGGACAGGTAAACTATGGCTACACCTTC.

The rearrangement uses TRBV7-9 and TRBJ1-5; unclear D gene. V gave up 3 bases and J gave up 2 bases, with 11 bases separating them. CDR3 length equals 15 residues. Per the germline V gene, CDR1 is SEHNR and CDR2 is FQNEAQ (reference sequence). CDR3 sequence (DNA): TGTGCCAGCAGCTTGAAGGCTGATGGCAATCAGCCCCAGCATTTT. Translating it yields CASSLKADGNQPQHF.

V is TRBV6-2 or TRBV6-3 and J is TRBJ2-7; 9 bases align to TRBD1. The V segment lost 2 bases and the J segment 2 bases; nucleotides outside the gene matches: 1. The V gene's germline CDR1 is MNHEY and CDR2 SVGEGT. The CDR3 spans 14 residues. CDR3 nucleotide sequence: TGTGCCAGCAGTTACCGACAGGGGGCCTACGAGCAGTACTTC. Translating it yields CASSYRQGAYEQYF.

This chain connects TRBV27 to TRBJ2-3; D is ambiguous. With 5 bases removed from V and 2 bases from J, the gap between germline ends came to 11 bases. The CDR3 length is 14 residues. Germline V gene data show CDR1 as MNHEY and CDR2 as SMNVEV (reference sequence). In DNA form, the CDR3 reads TGTGCCAGCAGTATGCCCCACTACACAGATACGCAGTATTTT. It translates to CASSMPHYTDTQYF.

The rearrangement uses TRBV6-1 and TRBJ1-1; TRBD1 matches at 7 bases. CDR3 length: 13 residues. J was trimmed by 3 bases and V by 8 bases; bases with no gene match: 6. CDR1 is MNHNS, CDR2 SASEGT, per germline. The CDR3 spells CASQRGPDTEAFF. CDR3 sequence (DNA): TGTGCCAGCCAAAGGGGGCCGGACACTGAAGCTTTCTTT.

This clonotype showed up just a few times. The rearrangement joins TRBV20-1 to TRBJ2-5; 11 bases match TRBD2. Germline V CDR1 and CDR2: DFQATT, SNEGSKA (reference sequence). The CDR3 has 15 residues. With V trimmed by 3 bases and J by 3 bases, 6 bases remained unmatched. The CDR3 is CSARVTSGGEETQYF. CDR3 nucleotide sequence: TGCAGTGCTAGGGTAACTAGCGGGGGAGAAGAGACCCAGTACTTC.

The chain uses TRBV11-3 and TRBJ1-4; 7 bases match TRBD1. Germline CDR1 reads SGHNT; CDR2 reads YENEEA. The V segment lost 4 bases and the J segment 4 bases; nucleotides outside the gene matches: 9. This CDR3 has 16 amino acids. The CDR3 sequence: CASSYRQGIGNEKLFF. The DNA for the CDR3 is TGTGCCAGCAGCTACCGACAGGGAATTGGTAATGAAAAACTGTTTTTT.